The present TCR beta chain was sequenced within a study of Graves' ophthalmopathy and Graves' hyperthyroidism. Whole-study findings and limits: Classification of ophthalmopathy versus stable hyperthyroidism by a 13-signature model yielded 85% to 90% sensitivity and 75% to 84% specificity. Sensitivity of around 67% and specificity of roughly 72% were achieved by the model that predicted ophthalmopathy progression. Blood contained most expanded thyroid clonotypes exceeding 0.001 frequency.

The authors diagnosed from clinical symptoms, serum thyroxine, TRAb, thyroid ultrasound and orbital computed tomography. About this clonotype itself: Its cognate antigen is unknown. The junction departs from germline at one end; a sequencing error may be responsible.

Scientists amplified the TCR beta CDR3 regions from RNA transcripts. First-round RT-PCR used HTBI primers; second-round multiplex PCR followed. TCRdb processed the multiplex PCR reads anew with MiXCR; each CDR3 protein has one entry. The repertoire consists of 1 million to 1.3 million distinct CDR3 sequences, with roughly 35% occurring once and the leading ten covering around 10%. The sample comprised peripheral blood or thyroid tissue (not recorded which). This receptor was taken from an adult man with Graves' hyperthyroidism.

The CDR3 is CASSLERFAYEQYF. The CDR3 DNA reads as TGTGCCAGCAGTCTCGAGCGGTTCGCCTACGAGCAGTACTTC. The rearrangement links TRBV10-2 to TRBJ2-7; D is perhaps TRBD2 (5 bases). This CDR3 is built from 14 residues. The germline CDR1 and CDR2 sequences are WSHSY and SAAADI.